A selection of T cell receptor beta chains follows, all from one sample in a study of technical replicates of blood from a handful of donors. Clones were sequenced by immunoSEQ multiplex PCR, and TCRdb holds only the in-frame ones, with some missing. The data show 81,000 or so clones, with about 96% seen just once and 0.2% held by the top ten. Sequenced sample: T cells isolated from PBMCs. The receptor set was obtained from a human donor in good health. Each CDR3 is given with its conserved first and last residue. The D gene is left open where the match is weak. Some rows have no size entry. The others give once, few or many, or a class for an expanded clone.

TRBV6-4	NA	TRBJ2-5	TRBD2	TGTGCCAGCAGTGGCCTAGCGGGGGGGCAGGAGACCCAGTACTTC	CASSGLAGGQETQYF
TRBV6-5	NA	TRBJ1-3	NA	TGTGCCAGCGGTCAAGTGACAGCCTCTGGAAACACCATATATTTT	CASGQVTASGNTIYF
TRBV5-1	NA	TRBJ1-4	NA	TGCGCCAGCAGCTTGGTTCCGGGACTTAATGAAAAACTGTTTTTT	CASSLVPGLNEKLFF
TRBV2	NA	TRBJ2-1	TRBD2	TGTGCCAGCAGTGGGGGACTAGTAGAAAAGCAGTTCTTC	CASSGGLVEKQFF
TRBV28	NA	TRBJ2-7	TRBD2	TGTGCCTCAATAGGGGAGGGCAGTTCCTACGAGCAGTACTTC	CASIGEGSSYEQYF
TRBV11-2	NA	TRBJ1-4	TRBD1	TGTGCCAGCAGCCGGAGCCTGACAGGGAGGTACGATGAAAAACTGTTTTTT	CASSRSLTGRYDEKLFF
TRBV4-1	NA	TRBJ1-1	NA	TGCGCCAGCAGCCAAGAGGCAGGTAGGTTGGACAATGAAGCTTTCTTT	CASSQEAGRLDNEAFF
TRBV9	NA	TRBJ2-5	TRBD2	TGTGCCAGCAGCGTAGGGGGACTAGGAGAAGAGACCCAGTACTTC	CASSVGGLGEETQYF
TRBV10-1	NA	TRBJ2-7	NA	TGCGCCAGCAGTGAGAGCAGAGGAGGGCCGGGCTCCTACGAGCAGTACTTC	CASSESRGGPGSYEQYF
TRBV13	NA	TRBJ2-5	TRBD1	TGTGCCAGCAGCTTAGCGCGGACAGGGGCTGAGACCCAGTACTTC	CASSLARTGAETQYF
TRBV18	NA	TRBJ2-3	NA	TGTGCCAGCTCACCACGGCGGGATTGGTCAGATACGCAGTATTTT	CASSPRRDWSDTQYF
TRBV28	NA	TRBJ1-5	NA	TGTGCCAGCAGTTTGAGCGGGATGAGCAATCAGCCCCAGCATTTT	CASSLSGMSNQPQHF
TRBV5-1	NA	TRBJ1-1	TRBD1	TGCGCCAGCAGCTTAAAGGGACAGGGCCTATTGGACACTGAAGCTTTCTTT	CASSLKGQGLLDTEAFF
TRBV10-2	NA	TRBJ2-1	NA	TGCGCCAGCAGAAAAGCGGCTTCCTACAATGAGCAGTTCTTC	CASRKAASYNEQFF
TRBV6-5	NA	TRBJ1-3	NA	TGTGCCAGCAGTTATTCGGACAAGGGAAACACCATATATTTT	CASSYSDKGNTIYF
TRBV29-1	once	TRBJ2-7	NA	TGCAGCGTTGGAGAAGGAGGCTCCTACGAGCAGTACTTC	CSVGEGGSYEQYF
TRBV5-5	NA	TRBJ1-1	NA	TGTGCCAGCAGCCCCTTGGGACGCCAACCTCAGGGGTCTTTCTTT	CASSPLGRQPQGSFF
TRBV4-1	NA	TRBJ2-2	TRBD2	TGCGCCAGCAACCCCGACTCGGGGGGGACCGGGGAGCTGTTTTTT	CASNPDSGGTGELFF
TRBV29-1	NA	TRBJ1-2	NA	TGCAGCGTTGAAGACGCGCGACAGACCTATGGCTACACCTTC	CSVEDARQTYGYTF
TRBV5-1	NA	TRBJ2-1	TRBD2	TGCGCCAGCAGCGACGGGACTAGCGGGTACAATGAGCAGTTCTTC	CASSDGTSGYNEQFF
TRBV7-9	once	TRBJ2-7	NA	TGTGCCAGCAGCTCTAGCTTCCGGGGATCTGGCTACGAGCAGTACTTC	CASSSSFRGSGYEQYF
TRBV6-5	once	TRBJ2-1	TRBD2	TGTGCCAGCAGGTCGGGACTAGCGGGTTTCAATGAGCAGTTCTTC	CASRSGLAGFNEQFF
TRBV25-1	NA	TRBJ1-2	NA	TGTGCCAGCAGTGACAGAGCTCGAGGTAGCTACACCTTC	CASSDRARGSYTF
TRBV7-7	NA	TRBJ2-1	NA	TGTGCTAGCAGCTTAAACCAGGGTAGCTCCTACAATGAGCAGTTCTTC	CASSLNQGSSYNEQFF
TRBV7-6	NA	TRBJ2-2	NA	TGTGCCAGCAGCTTAGTAGCTCGCGCTACCGGGGAGCTGTTTTTT	CASSLVARATGELFF
TRBV5-1	NA	TRBJ1-2	TRBD1	TGCGCCAGCAGCCCCCTAGGGGGCCCATATGGCTACACCTTC	CASSPLGGPYGYTF
TRBV7-9	once	TRBJ2-7	TRBD1	TGTGCCAGCAGTTTCGTACAGGGGGCCGGGGCCAACGAGCAGTACTTC	CASSFVQGAGANEQYF
TRBV29-1	once	TRBJ2-3	TRBD2	TGCAGCCCGGGACTAGCGGATACGCAGTATTTT	CSPGLADTQYF
TRBV28	NA	TRBJ2-1	TRBD2	TGTGCCAGCAGTCGCGGACTAGCGGGAGTTTGGGTTGAGCAGTTCTTC	CASSRGLAGVWVEQFF
TRBV28	NA	TRBJ2-2	TRBD1	TGTGCCAGCCAAGGGGGCCACACCGGGGAGCTGTTTTTT	CASQGGHTGELFF
TRBV7-6	NA	TRBJ2-7	NA	TGTGCCAGCAGCGGGGAGGTGAGGGGGCGTGAGCAGTACTTC	CASSGEVRGREQYF
TRBV4-1	NA	TRBJ2-7	NA	TGCGCCAGCAGCCAAACAGGACACTACGAGCAGTACTTC	CASSQTGHYEQYF
TRBV7-9	NA	TRBJ2-3	TRBD2	TGTGCCAGCAGCCCTCTAGCGGCCAACACAGATACGCAGTATTTT	CASSPLAANTDTQYF
TRBV27	NA	TRBJ1-5	NA	TGTGCCAGCAGTGTCACAGGGTTTCAGCCCCAGCATTTT	CASSVTGFQPQHF
TRBV28	NA	TRBJ2-2	TRBD2	TGTGCCAGCAGCAAACCCGGCGCGGGAGCGTTCACCGGGGAGCTGTTTTTT	CASSKPGAGAFTGELFF
TRBV7-9	NA	TRBJ1-4	TRBD1	TGTGCCACTCCAGGGGGCAGTTATGAAAAACTGTTTTTT	CATPGGSYEKLFF
TRBV5-6	once	TRBJ2-5	TRBD1	TGTGCCAGCAGCTTGCTCAGGGGGGAGACCCAGTACTTC	CASSLLRGETQYF
TRBV15	NA	TRBJ1-1	NA	TGTGCCACCAGCAGAGAACACGGGGGGGCTTTCTTT	CATSREHGGAFF
TRBV2	NA	TRBJ2-5	TRBD1	TGTGCCAGCAGGGGAACGGGACAGCAAGAGACCCAGTACTTC	CASRGTGQQETQYF
TRBV5-5	NA	TRBJ1-4	NA	TGTGCCAGCAGCCTCCAACTGGGGCGGTGGGATGAAAAACTGTTTTTT	CASSLQLGRWDEKLFF
TRBV28	NA	TRBJ2-1	NA	TGTGCCAGCATTTTAGGAGGGGGCGTTTACAATGAGCAGTTCTTC	CASILGGGVYNEQFF
TRBV28	NA	TRBJ1-2	NA	TGTGCCAGCAGTTTAGGCAGGGAGGATGGCTACACCTTC	CASSLGREDGYTF
TRBV7-6	NA	TRBJ2-2	NA	TGTGCCAGCAGCTTGGTATATAACAGGGACACCGGGGAGCTGTTTTTT	CASSLVYNRDTGELFF
TRBV5-1	once	TRBJ1-2	NA	TGCGCCAGCAGCTTTCCAGGGGTTAACTATGGCTACACCTTC	CASSFPGVNYGYTF
TRBV30	few	TRBJ1-6	TRBD1	TGTGCCTGGAGGCCCCAACAGGGGGCGAAGGGTTCACCCCTCCACTTT	CAWRPQQGAKGSPLHF
TRBV6-1	NA	TRBJ1-6	NA	TGTGCCAGCAGTGACCGGACAAATAATTCACCCCTCCACTTT	CASSDRTNNSPLHF
TRBV5-1	few	TRBJ1-1	NA	TGCGCCAGCAGTTGGTCAGGGGCGGACACTGAAGCTTTCTTT	CASSWSGADTEAFF
TRBV29-1	NA	TRBJ2-4	TRBD2	TGCAGCGTTGGATCGGGACTAGGGTTAGCCAAAAACATTCAGTACTTC	CSVGSGLGLAKNIQYF
TRBV29-1	NA	TRBJ2-6	NA	TGCAGCGCTCGAGGGGGGGAATTAGGGGCCAACGTCCTGACTTTC	CSARGGELGANVLTF
TRBV6-5	NA	TRBJ2-2	TRBD1	TGTGCCAGTCACAGGGGCACCGGGGAGCTGTTTTTT	CASHRGTGELFF
TRBV6-1	NA	TRBJ2-3	NA	TGTGCCAGTCGACAAGGGGGCACAGATACGCAGTATTTT	CASRQGGTDTQYF
TRBV6-1	NA	TRBJ2-7	NA	TGTGCCAGCAGTGAGGGCAACAGAATAACCTCATACGAGCAGTACTTC	CASSEGNRITSYEQYF
TRBV6-5	NA	TRBJ1-4	TRBD1	TGTGCCAGCAGTTACTCTGGGACAGATGAAAAACTGTTTTTT	CASSYSGTDEKLFF
TRBV11-2	once	TRBJ1-3	NA	TGTGCCAGCAGCTTAGACGGCACCATATATTTT	CASSLDGTIYF
TRBV2	NA	TRBJ1-1	NA	TGTGCCAGCAAAGGGACATTCATGAACACTGAAGCTTTCTTT	CASKGTFMNTEAFF
TRBV11-2	NA	TRBJ1-3	NA	TGTGCCAGCAGCTTAGAGTCGGGAACTAACACCATATATTTT	CASSLESGTNTIYF
TRBV29-1	NA	TRBJ1-2	NA	TGCAGCGTCACAGTACAGGGTTCCCGGTATGGCTACACCTTC	CSVTVQGSRYGYTF
TRBV28	NA	TRBJ2-3	TRBD2	TGTGCCAGCAGTAACGGACTAGGTCGACAAGATACGCAGTATTTT	CASSNGLGRQDTQYF
TRBV6-1	NA	TRBJ1-5	NA	TGTGCCAGCGACGTTACAGGAATCAATCAGCCCCAGCATTTT	CASDVTGINQPQHF